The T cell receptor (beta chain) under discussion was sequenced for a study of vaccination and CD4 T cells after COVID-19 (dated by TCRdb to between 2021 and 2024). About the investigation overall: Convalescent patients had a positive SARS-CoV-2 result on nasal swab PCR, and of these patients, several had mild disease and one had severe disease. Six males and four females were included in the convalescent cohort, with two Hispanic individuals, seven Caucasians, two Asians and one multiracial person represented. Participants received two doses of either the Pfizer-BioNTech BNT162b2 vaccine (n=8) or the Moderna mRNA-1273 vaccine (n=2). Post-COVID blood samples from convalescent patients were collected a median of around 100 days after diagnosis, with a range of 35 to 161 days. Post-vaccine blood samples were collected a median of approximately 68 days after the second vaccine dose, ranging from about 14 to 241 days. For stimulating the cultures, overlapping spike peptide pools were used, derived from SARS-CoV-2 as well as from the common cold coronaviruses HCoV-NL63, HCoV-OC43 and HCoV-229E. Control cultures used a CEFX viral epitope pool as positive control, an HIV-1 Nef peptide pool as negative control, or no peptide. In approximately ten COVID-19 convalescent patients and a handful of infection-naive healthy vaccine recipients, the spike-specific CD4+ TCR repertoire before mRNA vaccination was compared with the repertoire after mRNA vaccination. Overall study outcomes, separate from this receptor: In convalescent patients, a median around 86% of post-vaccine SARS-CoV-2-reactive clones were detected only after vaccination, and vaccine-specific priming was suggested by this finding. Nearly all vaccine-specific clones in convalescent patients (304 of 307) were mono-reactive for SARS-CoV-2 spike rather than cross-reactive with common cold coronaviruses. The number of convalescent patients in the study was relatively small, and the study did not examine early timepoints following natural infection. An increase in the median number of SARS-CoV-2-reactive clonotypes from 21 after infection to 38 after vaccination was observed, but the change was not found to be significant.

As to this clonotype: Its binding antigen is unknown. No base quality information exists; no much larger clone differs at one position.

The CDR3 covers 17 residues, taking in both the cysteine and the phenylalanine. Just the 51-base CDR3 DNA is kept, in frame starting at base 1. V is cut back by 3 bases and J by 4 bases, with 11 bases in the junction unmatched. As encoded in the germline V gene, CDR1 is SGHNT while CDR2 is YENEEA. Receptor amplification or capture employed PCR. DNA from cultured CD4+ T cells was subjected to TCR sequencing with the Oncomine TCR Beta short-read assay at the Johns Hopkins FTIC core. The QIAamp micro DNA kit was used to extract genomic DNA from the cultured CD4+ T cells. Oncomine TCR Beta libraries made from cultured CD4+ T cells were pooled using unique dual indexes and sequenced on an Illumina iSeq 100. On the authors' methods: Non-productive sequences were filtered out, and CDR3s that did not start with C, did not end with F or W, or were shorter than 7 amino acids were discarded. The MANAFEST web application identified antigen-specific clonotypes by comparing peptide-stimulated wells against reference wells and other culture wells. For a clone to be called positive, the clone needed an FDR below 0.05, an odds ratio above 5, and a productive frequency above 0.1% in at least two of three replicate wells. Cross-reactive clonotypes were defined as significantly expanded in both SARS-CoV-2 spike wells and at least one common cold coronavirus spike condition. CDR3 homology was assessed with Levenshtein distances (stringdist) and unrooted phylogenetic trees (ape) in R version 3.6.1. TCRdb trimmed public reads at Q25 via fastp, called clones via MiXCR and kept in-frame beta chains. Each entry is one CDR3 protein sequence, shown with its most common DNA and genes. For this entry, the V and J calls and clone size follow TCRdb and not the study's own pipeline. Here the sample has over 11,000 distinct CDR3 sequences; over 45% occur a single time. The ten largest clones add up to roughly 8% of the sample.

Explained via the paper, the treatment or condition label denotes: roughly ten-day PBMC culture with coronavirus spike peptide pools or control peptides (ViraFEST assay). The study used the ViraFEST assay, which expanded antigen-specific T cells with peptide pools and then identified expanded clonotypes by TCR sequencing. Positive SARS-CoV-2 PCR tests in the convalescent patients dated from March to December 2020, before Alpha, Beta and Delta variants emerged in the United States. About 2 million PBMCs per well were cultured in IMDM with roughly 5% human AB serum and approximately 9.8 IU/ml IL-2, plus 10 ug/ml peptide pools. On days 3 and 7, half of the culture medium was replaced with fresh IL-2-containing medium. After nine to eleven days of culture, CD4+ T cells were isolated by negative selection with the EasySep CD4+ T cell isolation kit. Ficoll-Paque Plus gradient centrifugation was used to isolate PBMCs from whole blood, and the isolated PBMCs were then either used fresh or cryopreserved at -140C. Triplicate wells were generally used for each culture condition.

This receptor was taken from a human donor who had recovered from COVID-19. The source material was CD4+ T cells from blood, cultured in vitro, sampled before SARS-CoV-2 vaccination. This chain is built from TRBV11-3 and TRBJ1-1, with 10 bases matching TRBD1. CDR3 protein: CASSFGDRGHWSTEAFF. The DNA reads TGTGCCAGCAGCTTCGGTGACAGGGGGCATTGGAGCACTGAAGCTTTCTTT.